Presented here are 29 T cell receptor beta chains from one specimen sequenced in a study of early T cells in non-severe SARS-CoV-2 infection. Via MiXCR, TCRdb re-called the 5' RACE reads, giving one row per CDR3 protein. The sample records approximately 65,000 distinct CDR3 sequences, about 11% being singletons. Sequenced here: whole blood, sampled at baseline. The receptors stem from an adult who was a healthcare worker with PCR-confirmed SARS-CoV-2 infection or an uninfected control (not recorded which).

The gene calls are TRBV19 and TRBJ1-2, with D hard to call. The germline CDR1 and CDR2 sequences are LNHDA and SQIVND (reference sequence). The CDR3 contains 13 residues. Trimming took 7 bases from V and 5 from J, leaving 14 bases between them. The CDR3 bases are TGTGCCAGTACGGCCGGCAGCTCTTATGGCTACACCTTC. Translated, it gives CASTAGSSYGYTF.

V gene TRBV4-3 combines with J gene TRBJ1-1; D possibly corresponds to TRBD1 (5 bases). CDR3 length equals 14 residues. Germline V CDR1 and CDR2: LGHNA, YSLEER. V dropped 0 bases and J dropped 5 bases, with 10 bases sitting between them. DNA of the CDR3: TGCGCCAGCAGCCAAGATTCGGGGGTTACTGAAGCTTTCTTT. This gives the protein CASSQDSGVTEAFF.

The V gene is TRBV7-8, the J gene TRBJ2-5; D is perhaps TRBD1 (6 bases). V was cut by 3 bases and J by 3 bases, with 20 bases left in between. This CDR3 has 17 residues. CDR1 SGHVS and CDR2 FQNEAQ come from the germline V gene. The CDR3 sequence is CASSFVGIRDTEETQYF. In DNA form, the CDR3 reads TGTGCCAGCAGCTTTGTGGGAATCCGGGACACAGAAGAGACCCAGTACTTC.

The chain combines TRBV12-3 or TRBV12-4 with TRBJ1-1, with D possibly being TRBD1 (6 bases). The CDR3 loop spans 13 amino acids. V shed 7 bases and J shed 6 bases, with 15 bases lying between them. This CDR3 is CASTEGGRPEAFF. The CDR3 bases are TGTGCCAGCACGGAGGGGGGGCGCCCTGAAGCTTTCTTT.

Only a few counts were recorded for this clonotype. CDR3 in DNA: TGTGCCAGCAGTTCAGGGGTTACGCAGTATTTT. This encodes CASSSGVTQYF. V usage is TRBV6-5 and J usage is TRBJ2-3; D may be TRBD1 (6 bases). The germline V gene encodes CDR1 MNHEY and CDR2 SVGAGI. The ends were cut back, 4 bases at V and 8 bases at J, with 7 bases in the middle. The CDR3 is made up of 11 amino acids.

This clonotype was seen a few times. The J gene is TRBJ2-7, the V gene TRBV6-2 or TRBV6-3; D gene uncertain. This CDR3 contains 11 residues. Trimming stripped 2 bases from V and 3 bases from J, with 2 bases between. In germline, CDR1 is MNHEY, CDR2 SVGEGT. This CDR3 reads CASSYVYEQYF. The CDR3 DNA reads TGTGCCAGCAGTTACGTCTACGAGCAGTACTTC.

J is TRBJ1-2 and V is TRBV5-1; 12 positions agree with TRBD1. CDR1 and CDR2 (germline): SGHRS, YFSETQ. V trimming: 4 bases; J trimming: 6 bases; junction bases outside the gene matches: 7. The CDR3 runs 15 residues. The CDR3 sequence is CASSPQGTGGHGYTF. CDR3 nucleotide sequence: TGCGCCAGCAGCCCACAAGGGACAGGGGGCCATGGCTACACCTTC.

This clonotype appeared a few times. V and J are TRBV7-2 and TRBJ1-1; D may be TRBD1 (5 bases). This CDR3 comprises 16 residues. Germline V gene sequence: CDR1 SGHTA, CDR2 FQGNSA. Between the trimmed V and J ends, which lost 1 base and 4 bases, there was a span of 16 bases. The CDR3 bases are TGTGCCAGCAGCTTAGTACTGGGACGGGGAGCCACTGAAGCTTTCTTT. This codes for CASSLVLGRGATEAFF.

The rearrangement joins TRBV7-6 to TRBJ2-5; no firm D call. The V gene lost 5 bases and the J gene lost 2 bases, with 12 bases spanning the gap. In germline, CDR1 is SGHVS, CDR2 FNYEAQ. The CDR3 runs to 14 residues. Written as DNA, the CDR3 is TGTGCCAGCAGCACCCCGAGTGGACAAGAGACCCAGTACTTC. Translation gives CASSTPSGQETQYF.

The V and J genes are TRBV11-1 and TRBJ1-1, with D uncertain. The CDR3 runs to 14 residues. V was pared by 3 bases and J by 1 base, with 9 bases between. Germline lookup yields CDR1 SGHAT and CDR2 FQDESV (reference sequence). In DNA form, the CDR3 reads TGTGCCAGCAGCTTTGGGGTCGCGAACACTGAAGCTTTCTTT. Its protein product is CASSFGVANTEAFF.

The rearrangement uses TRBV11-2 and TRBJ1-2, with D possibly TRBD1 on 5 matching bases. CDR1 is SGHAT, CDR2 FQNNGV, per germline. The CDR3 extends over 14 amino acids. The V and J ends lost 4 bases and 4 bases respectively, with 13 bases between them. The chain's CDR3 is CASSSLREFYGYTF. DNA of the CDR3: TGTGCCAGCAGCTCCCTCAGGGAATTCTATGGCTACACCTTC.

This clonotype was picked up many times. J is TRBJ2-1 and V is TRBV10-2; 7 bases fit TRBD2. Germline trimming cut 10 bases from V and 2 bases from J; bases unmatched to any gene: 17. CDR3 length: 17 amino acids. Germline values: CDR1 WSHSY, CDR2 SAAADI. CDR3 residues: CATSSGGSSPPYNEQFF. The DNA of the CDR3 is TGCGCCACCTCCTCCGGGGGGTCGTCTCCCCCCTACAATGAGCAGTTCTTC.

CDR3 protein: CASSLSSGASYNEQFF. Here the CDR3 DNA reads TGTGCCAGCAGCTTAAGTAGCGGGGCATCCTACAATGAGCAGTTCTTC. The rearrangement links TRBV7-2 to TRBJ2-1, with 8 bases lining up with TRBD2. Germline loops: CDR1 SGHTA, CDR2 FQGNSA. The V and J ends lost 2 bases and 1 base, in that order; junction bases with no gene match: 4. CDR3 length: 16 residues.

A few counts support this clonotype. The CDR3 sequence: CASSEDTSGDEKLFF. CDR3 DNA: TGTGCCAGCAGCGAAGACACATCAGGGGATGAAAAACTGTTTTTT. V usage is TRBV5-5 and J usage is TRBJ1-4; D perhaps matches TRBD1 (6 bases). Trimming stripped 4 bases from V and 6 bases from J, with 16 bases between. CDR1 is SGHKS and CDR2 is YYEKEE in the germline V gene (reference sequence). This CDR3 contains 15 residues.

This clonotype has at least ten counts. CDR3 nucleotide sequence: TGTGCCACGACAGAAGGTGCGACTAATGAAAAACTGTTTTTT. This codes for CATTEGATNEKLFF. The rearrangement uses TRBV10-3 and TRBJ1-4, with D possibly matching TRBD1 (5 bases). Trimming took 10 bases from V and 2 from J, leaving 14 bases between them. This CDR3 contains 14 residues. From germline, CDR1 is ENHRY and CDR2 SYGVKD.

The gene calls are TRBV9 and TRBJ2-1; 9 bases align to TRBD2. The V segment lost 4 bases and the J segment 6 bases; nucleotides outside the gene matches: 8. This CDR3 has 15 amino acids. In germline, CDR1 is SGDLS, CDR2 YYNGEE. CDR3 sequence: CASSPGLAHGNEQFF. CDR3 nucleotide sequence: TGTGCCAGCAGCCCAGGACTAGCGCACGGCAATGAGCAGTTCTTC.

This clonotype was seen repeatedly, ten times or more. The genes are TRBV7-9 and TRBJ1-1, with 9 bases fitting TRBD1. This CDR3 contains 18 residues. Germline loops: CDR1 SEHNR, CDR2 FQNEAQ (reference sequence). Losses at the gene ends were 1 base for V and 5 bases for J; bases not matched to a gene: 14. The CDR3, as DNA: TGTGCCAGCAGCTTAGTAATGGGACAGGGTTTGGGGCGTACTGAAGCTTTCTTT. Encoded protein: CASSLVMGQGLGRTEAFF.

This clonotype occurred a few times. The J gene is TRBJ2-1, the V gene TRBV9; 8 nucleotides agree with TRBD2. Per germline, CDR1 SGDLS and CDR2 YYNGEE. The CDR3 is made up of 15 amino acids. Trimming cost V 3 bases and J 4 bases; bases outside gene matches: 6. The CDR3 sequence is CASSEASGGYNEQFF. The CDR3 DNA is TGTGCCAGCAGCGAGGCGAGCGGGGGTTACAATGAGCAGTTCTTC.

This clonotype was seen a handful of times. The gene calls are TRBV7-8 and TRBJ1-6; D not certain. The CDR3 sequence is 17 residues long. V gave up 5 bases and J gave up 5 bases, with 19 bases separating them. Germline loops: CDR1 SGHVS, CDR2 FQNEAQ. CDR3 in amino acids: CASSPSAPILDNSPLHF. In DNA, the CDR3 is TGTGCCAGCAGCCCCTCGGCACCGATCTTGGATAATTCACCCCTCCACTTT.

This clonotype has just a few counts. This chain uses TRBV4-3 with TRBJ1-2, with D perhaps TRBD1 (5 bases). The CDR3 runs to 14 residues. The germline V gene has CDR1 LGHNA and CDR2 YSLEER. Deletions cut 0 bases from V and 7 bases from J, with 12 bases between. CDR3 sequence reads: CASSQDRGVGGYTF. The CDR3 DNA is TGCGCCAGCAGCCAAGATCGAGGGGTTGGTGGCTACACCTTC.

The genes are TRBV27 and TRBJ1-2, with D maybe TRBD1 (6 bases). The CDR3 extends over 13 amino acids. Trimming cost V 4 bases and J 4 bases, with 10 bases left between them. Germline V gene lookup returns CDR1 MNHEY and CDR2 SMNVEV (reference sequence). CDR3 in DNA: TGTGCCAGCAGTTCCACAGGGAGCTATGGCTACACCTTC. It codes for CASSSTGSYGYTF.

This clonotype was recorded many times. V usage is TRBV27 and J usage is TRBJ1-1, with a tentative D call TRBD1 (5 bases). Trimming took 5 bases from V and 4 from J, leaving 17 bases between them. This CDR3 spans 15 amino acids. Germline CDR1 reads MNHEY; CDR2 reads SMNVEV (reference sequence). The CDR3 protein is CASSVTQGGITEAFF. CDR3 sequence (DNA): TGTGCCAGCAGTGTCACTCAGGGTGGAATCACTGAAGCTTTCTTT.

This clonotype was seen many times. The chain couples TRBV5-4 to TRBJ1-2, with TRBD1 matching over 11 bases. Trimming removed 7 bases from V and 3 bases from J; junction bases left unmatched: 2. Germline V CDR1 and CDR2: SGHNT, YYREEE (reference sequence). This CDR3 comprises 13 residues. CDR3 in amino acids: CASQGQGDYGYTF. The CDR3 nucleotides are TGTGCCAGCCAGGGACAGGGGGACTATGGCTACACCTTC.

This clonotype was counted between two and nine times. This chain links TRBV12-3 or TRBV12-4 with TRBJ1-1, with TRBD1 identical over 8 bases. Unmatched junction bases numbered 15, after V lost 4 bases and J lost 8 bases. This CDR3 region has 16 residues. The CDR3 is CASSSGQGAGVSEAFF. The CDR3 DNA reads TGTGCCAGCAGTTCCGGACAGGGCGCGGGGGTTTCCGAAGCTTTCTTT.

Points on this clonotype: With a much larger clone just one base away, this may be a read error. V usage is TRBV14 and J usage is TRBJ1-2; D is undetermined. CDR1 SGHDN and CDR2 FVKESK come from the germline V gene. CDR3 length: 12 amino acids. Trimming stripped 6 bases from V and 4 bases from J, with 9 bases between. CDR3 sequence (DNA): TGTGCCAGCAGTGGCATGGTCTATGGCTACACCTTC. Amino acid sequence: CASSGMVYGYTF.

This clonotype was seen many times. The genes are TRBV12-3 or TRBV12-4 and TRBJ1-1; D unclear. This CDR3 has 14 residues. With 1 base removed from V and 0 bases from J, the gap between germline ends came to 6 bases. CDR3 bases: TGTGCCAGCAGTTTAGAACAGATGAACACTGAAGCTTTCTTT. This encodes CASSLEQMNTEAFF.

This chain links TRBV20-1 with TRBJ1-2; a weak D match, TRBD1 (6 bases). This CDR3 contains 13 residues. V lost 2 bases to trimming and J lost 0 bases, with 7 bases between them. Germline V gene sequence: CDR1 DFQATT, CDR2 SNEGSKA (reference sequence). The CDR3, as DNA: TGCAGTGCTAGACCAGGGGCTAACTATGGCTACACCTTC. It is translated as CSARPGANYGYTF.

This clonotype came up a few times. The genes are TRBV19 and TRBJ1-2; 8 bases fit TRBD1. After removal of 6 bases from V and 4 bases from J, the junction contained 16 bases not matched to a gene. From germline, CDR1 is LNHDA and CDR2 SQIVND (reference sequence). The CDR3 is 17 residues long. The CDR3 DNA is TGTGCCAGTAGCCGCGGCGCGGACAGGGACCTAAGCTATGGCTACACCTTC. Translation gives CASSRGADRDLSYGYTF.

This clonotype was detected ten times or more. The gene calls are TRBV30 and TRBJ1-1, with D perhaps matching TRBD1 (5 bases). The germline CDR1 and CDR2 sequences are GTSNPN and SVGIG (reference sequence). The CDR3 runs to 14 residues. V lost 4 bases and J 11 bases, leaving 23 bases between the germline ends. CDR3 in DNA: TGTGCCTGGACCTCCGGGAGGGGTCAATCGAAGGCTTTCTTT. Its translation is CAWTSGRGQSKAFF.